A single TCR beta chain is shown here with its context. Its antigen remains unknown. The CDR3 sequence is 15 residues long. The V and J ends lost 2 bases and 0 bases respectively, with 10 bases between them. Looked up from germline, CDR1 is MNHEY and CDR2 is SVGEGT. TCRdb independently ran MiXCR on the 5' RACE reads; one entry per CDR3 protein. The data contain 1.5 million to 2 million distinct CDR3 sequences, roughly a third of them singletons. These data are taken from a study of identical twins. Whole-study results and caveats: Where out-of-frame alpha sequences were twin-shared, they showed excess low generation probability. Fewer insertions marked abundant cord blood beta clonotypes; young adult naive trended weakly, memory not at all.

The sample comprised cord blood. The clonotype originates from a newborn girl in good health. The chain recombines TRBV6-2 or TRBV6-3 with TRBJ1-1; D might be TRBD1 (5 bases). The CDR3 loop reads CASSYRQFVNTEAFF. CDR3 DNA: TGTGCCAGCAGTTACCGACAGTTTGTGAACACTGAAGCTTTCTTT.